In this sample, the clone carrying this T cell receptor beta chain turned up a few times. Its antigen is undetermined. This sample is part of a study of T-cell memory formation after mild COVID-19. The wider study: The TCR clusters were mostly specific to one donor. Study conclusions and caveats: Later expanders leaned CD4+, whereas day 15 to 85 contracting clones were balanced CD4/CD8. Cross-reactive memory seemingly joined, as some responding clones were found in pre-infection memory.

Between the trimmed V and J ends, which lost 0 bases and 2 bases, there was a span of 11 bases. The length of the CDR3 is 15 residues. Germline V gene data show CDR1 as SGHTA and CDR2 as FQGNSA. Each CDR3 protein gets one entry after TCRdb re-called the 5' RACE reads with MiXCR. The repertoire holds fewer than 200,000 distinct CDR3 sequences, with approximately 18% as singletons. This chain joins TRBV7-2 and TRBJ2-7, with D possibly being TRBD2 (6 bases). The TCR originated in a man between 18 and 29 years old who had mild COVID-19 (a few samples of this study predate the infection). Cell type and time point are not known. The specimen sequenced was PBMCs or a T cell subset sorted from them (not recorded which). CDR3 sequence reads: CASSLAVGGAYEQYF. CDR3 nucleotide sequence: TGTGCCAGCAGCTTAGCGGTGGGCGGGGCCTACGAGCAGTACTTC.